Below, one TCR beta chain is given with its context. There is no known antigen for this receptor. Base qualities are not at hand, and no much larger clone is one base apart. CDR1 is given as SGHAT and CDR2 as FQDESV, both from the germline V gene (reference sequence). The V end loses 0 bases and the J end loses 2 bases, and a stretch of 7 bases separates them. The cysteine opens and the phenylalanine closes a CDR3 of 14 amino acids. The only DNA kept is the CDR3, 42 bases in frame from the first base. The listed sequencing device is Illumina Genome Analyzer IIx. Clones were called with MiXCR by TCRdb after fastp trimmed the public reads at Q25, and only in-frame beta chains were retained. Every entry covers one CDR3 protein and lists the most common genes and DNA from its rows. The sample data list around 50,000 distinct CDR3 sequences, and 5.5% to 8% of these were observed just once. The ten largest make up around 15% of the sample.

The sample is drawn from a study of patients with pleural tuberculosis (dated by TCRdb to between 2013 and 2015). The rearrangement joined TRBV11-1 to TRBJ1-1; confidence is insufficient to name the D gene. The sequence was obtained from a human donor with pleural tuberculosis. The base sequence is TGTGCCAGCAGCTTAGCGGTACGAAACACTGAAGCTTTCTTT. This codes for CASSLAVRNTEAFF.